Sequencing of this TCR beta chain was carried out in a study of cytomegalovirus exposure and HLA in healthy donors (dated by TCRdb to the late 2010s). The study in broad terms: An earlier analysis of 587 of the donors reported 250 to 300 Gb of sequence data and roughly 120 million unique TCR beta sequences obtained from roughly 180 million T cells. An early release that covered 500 to 800 HLA-typed donors contained approximately 300 gigabases of sequencing data and approximately 85 million unique TCR sequences. The genetic ancestry cluster associated with self-reported Caucasian donors included 81% of the approximately 410 genotyped donors. The aim of the study was to test whether cataloging public T cell receptors could identify signatures of past pathogen exposure. The T cell repertoires of 666 subjects were profiled by immunosequencing and related to cytomegalovirus serostatus. Along with the 666-subject first cohort, a separate validation cohort of over a hundred different subjects was used. To predict cytomegalovirus infection status, the study combined high-throughput TCR immunosequencing, statistical association of individual TCRs with disease status, and machine learning. In a later analysis, previously published TCR beta repertoires from 666 donors were re-analyzed and high-resolution HLA genotyping was added so that TCR occurrence patterns could be studied. The later analysis used no new phenotypic data to find candidate immune exposures, relying instead on TCR beta sequences and their occurrence across donors. An earlier analysis of roughly 580 of the donors used high-throughput TCR beta sequencing to judge whether each TCR beta V gene segment behaved as functional or pseudogenic. Donor age, sex, ethnicity and CMV serostatus were compiled alongside the repertoire data. Genome-wide SNP genotypes for about 65% of the roughly 670 donors were used in a later genetic analysis, which treated that subset as a discovery cohort. All discovery cohort repertoires had been generated using a single sequencing platform. HLA typing covered class I and class II loci at four-digit resolution. Typing coverage varied by locus: roughly 629-640 donors for A, B, C, DRB1 and DQB1; more than 500 for DQA1; 606 for DPA1; some 470 for DPB1. Four or five DR-DQ haplotypes were treated as single units for association and clustering because of strong linkage in the cohort. Among about 370 genotyped donors of the cohort, an average of about 220,000 unique TCR beta nucleotide sequences was sequenced per donor, of which about 18% were non-productive. Results the study describes overall, beyond this receptor: Most CMV-associated TCR beta chains appeared to be HLA-restricted in a later analysis, and the HLA associations seemed to be driven largely by CMV exposure. Linkage disequilibrium might explain the correlated functional status among segregating V segments, but an unknown experimental factor could not be ruled out. A few of the identified cytomegalovirus-associated TCR beta chains were confirmed in vitro to be specific for cytomegalovirus antigens. While some public TCRs were present in many individuals, most TCR sequences turned up only very rarely across donors. The study listed 164 TCR beta chains as associated with cytomegalovirus. Broadly in line with IMGT annotations, most TCR beta V segments showed up in productive rearrangements about 87% or about 30% of the time in an earlier analysis of 450 to 600 of the donors. In a later analysis, HLA-associated TCR beta chains were found to be more clonally expanded and to have lower generation probabilities than equally common non-associated chains. According to a later analysis, parvovirus B19, influenza, CMV and Epstein-Barr virus appeared linked to several top co-occurrence clusters. Some IMGT-functional V segments, including TRBV6-2 and TRBV6-3, could not be told apart with the 87-base-pair reads, so those segments were excluded. Because HLA typing was unavailable for some donors at each locus, only the typed subset was used in association tests. The presence/absence analyses assumed that sequencing depth was roughly uniform across donors, and that assumption may not be true. In a later genetic analysis, a missense DCLRE1C variant was associated with V-gene and J-gene trimming of TCR beta chains, and the association was replicated in an independent cohort. Immune exposure information for the cohort was limited to CMV serostatus. In a later analysis, the rate of TCR association differed among HLA loci, with DRB1 alleles having the most associated TCRs and HLA-C alleles having the fewest. A further reported finding was that TCR beta sequences accurately predicted the HLA-A and HLA-B alleles for most subjects in the first cohort. This cohort had only TCR beta chains sequenced, and the lack of alpha or paired-chain data limited which features could be detected. A cluster of highly shared sequence variants was judged likely to be a technical artifact of the sequencing pipeline. Specific HLA alleles were associated with some 15,000 TCR beta sequences at a false discovery rate of 0.05 in a later analysis. According to the authors, the approach could potentially be generalized to other disease states and immunological phenotypes. In both the original and validation cohorts, the classifier was reported to diagnose cytomegalovirus status with high specificity and sensitivity. Compared with the 666-donor mean, donors in an Asian-associated ancestry cluster had fewer N-insertions in productive TCRs, according to a later genetic analysis. Because counts were too low, more than 15 rarely observed V segments, including chromosome 9 orphons, were excluded from the earlier analysis of several hundred of the donors. Assigning TCR associations to individual alleles was difficult when HLA alleles, especially DR and DQ, strongly co-occurred.

The library came from the immunoSEQ multiplex PCR assay. The multiplex PCR relied on a mix of 60 forward primers for TCR Vbeta segments and 13 reverse primers for TCR Jbeta segments. Amplification of the CDR3 region of rearranged TCR beta genes was performed with a multiplex PCR assay on genomic DNA. On the Illumina HiSeq System, the amplified TCR beta libraries were sequenced as 87-base-pair reads. Per the authors' processing: A later analysis counted tens of millions of unique TCR beta chains across the 670 or so repertoires, and roughly 10 million of these chains were shared by at least two donors. A nearest-neighbor algorithm error-corrected the raw reads and collapsed the reads into unique sequences, merging closely related sequences to remove PCR and sequencing errors. CDR3 sequences were aligned to IMGT reference sequences to assign V, D and J gene segments. For a sequence to be retained, a match of at least six nucleotides to both a V gene segment and a J gene segment was required. A rearrangement was called productive if the CDR3 had no stop codons and remained in frame with V and J, and every other rearrangement was called non-productive. CDR3 was defined according to IMGT convention as the region running from the second conserved V-encoded cysteine to the conserved J-encoded phenylalanine. The earlier analysis of fewer than 700 of the donors excluded sequences that lacked an unambiguous match to a single V gene segment. In an earlier analysis of several hundred of the donors, V segments were called functional above 56.7% productive rearrangements and were called segregating when the between-donor standard deviation exceeded 5%. A statistical classification framework was developed to diagnose cytomegalovirus status using the catalog of TCR beta chain sequences. A later analysis assigned V and J genes by comparing TCR nucleotide sequences with IMGT/GENE-DB human TR gene sequences. In a later analysis, CDR3 sequences and most-parsimonious VDJ recombination scenarios were assigned using the TCRdist pipeline. In a later analysis, each TCR beta chain was defined by its CDR3 amino acid sequence together with its V-gene family, and reads without a unique V-gene family were excluded. As a way to deal with suspected cross-contamination and a sequencing artifact, a later analysis dropped hundreds of nucleotide sequences that were highly shared and had low generation probability. In a later analysis, a clonal expansion index for each public chain was calculated from normalized within-repertoire ranks of inferred template counts. In a later analysis, generation probabilities were computed with a VDJ recombination model fitted to out-of-frame rearrangements, and the resulting probabilities were checked against IGoR. In a later analysis, TCR-TCR, TCR-HLA and TCR-CMV co-occurrence was scored with hypergeometric tests, and a repertoire-size bias correction was applied to TCR pairs. A later analysis estimated false discovery rates by permuting HLA or CMV assignments 20 times. In a later analysis, co-occurring TCRs were grouped with DBSCAN, and TCRdist sequence similarity was added when clustering was performed within HLA-allele-positive subsets. Repertoires with fewer than 30,000 or more than 120,000 public chains, plus five repertoires with anomalous nucleotide sharing, were excluded from co-occurrence clustering. Imported from immuneACCESS, the table was reduced by TCRdb to in-frame sequences with V and J called. These copies leave out some clones; in studies compared against another copy, an unresolved V gene accounts for under half, and the cause of the remainder is not known. From that table come the V and J calls and clone size; the DNA was used to work out D and trimming. This sample lists tens of thousands of clones; around 73% were detected once. Of the sample, 3.4% is held by the ten largest clones.

The cohort comprised under 700 healthy bone marrow donors. Cohort members were all nominally healthy when sampled, although unrecorded immune exposures were likely present. The donor tested CMV seronegative and was one of the 352 seronegative cohort members. Every donor gave a peripheral blood sample, and the peripheral blood mononuclear cells from that sample were used for TCR beta sequencing. The Qiagen DNeasy Blood Extraction Kit was used to extract genomic DNA from the blood cell samples. A note on this clone: It lacks a known antigen. Per-nucleotide qualities are absent, and no much larger clonotype sits a single base away.

Looking up the germline V gene yields CDR1 MDHEN and CDR2 SYDVKM. The CDR3, from cysteine to phenylalanine, totals 15 residues. Just the 45-base CDR3 DNA is kept, in frame starting at base 1. V trim: 2 bases; J trim: 0 bases; unmatched bases: 3. Source material: PBMCs. The sequence was obtained from a woman aged 30 to 39 in good health and CMV-seronegative. This chain is built from TRBV28 and TRBJ1-1; 7 central nucleotides agree with TRBD1. The CDR3 reads as follows: CASSLGQEMNTEAFF. The DNA is TGTGCCAGCAGTTTAGGACAGGAGATGAACACTGAAGCTTTCTTT.